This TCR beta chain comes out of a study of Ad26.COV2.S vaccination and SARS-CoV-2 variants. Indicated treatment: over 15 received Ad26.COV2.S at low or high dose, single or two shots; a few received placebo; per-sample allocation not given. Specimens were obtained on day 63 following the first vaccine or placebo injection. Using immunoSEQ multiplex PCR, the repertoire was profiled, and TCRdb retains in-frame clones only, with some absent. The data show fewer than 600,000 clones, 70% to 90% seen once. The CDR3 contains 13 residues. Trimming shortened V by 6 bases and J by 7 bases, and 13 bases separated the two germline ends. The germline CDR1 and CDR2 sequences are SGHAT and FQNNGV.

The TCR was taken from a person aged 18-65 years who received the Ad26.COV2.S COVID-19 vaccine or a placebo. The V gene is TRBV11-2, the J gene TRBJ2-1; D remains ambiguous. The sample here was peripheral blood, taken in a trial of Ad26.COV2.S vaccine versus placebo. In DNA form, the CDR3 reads TGTGCCAGCAGTTGGCCCGCAAGGAATGAGCAGTTCTTC. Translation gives CASSWPARNEQFF.